A single sample is the source of the 15 T cell receptor beta chains below, sequenced in a study of beta chain features in type 1 diabetes. Expressed TCRB transcripts got sequenced, as all isolated RNA was reverse transcribed. Generated by immunoSEQ multiplex PCR, the TCRdb table keeps only in-frame clones and is missing some. The sample yields approximately 360,000 clones, roughly 13% seen once. Antigens of these TCRs are unknown. Study outcomes and limitations: All four CD4+ subsets from Type 1 diabetes patients carried moderately but significantly shorter TCRB CDR3s.

Material: naive CD4+ T cells from blood. The receptor set was obtained from a woman in her late teens or twenties with type 1 diabetes.

The rearrangement joins TRBV5-1 to TRBJ2-2; D not resolved. Germline values: CDR1 SGHRS, CDR2 YFSETQ. The CDR3 has 16 amino acids. V lost 1 base, J lost 1 base, and 11 bases lay in between. CDR3 sequence (DNA): TGCGCCAGCAGCTTGCTAAGACTCGAGAACACCGGGGAGCTGTTTTTT. Residues: CASSLLRLENTGELFF.

The gene calls are TRBV5-4 and TRBJ2-1; 11 bases line up with TRBD2. V trimming: 4 bases; J trimming: 1 base; junction bases outside the gene matches: 4. Germline-derived CDR1 and CDR2 are SGHNT and YYREEE (reference sequence). The CDR3 extends over 16 amino acids. The CDR3 loop is CASSPRLAGSYNEQFF. DNA for the CDR3: TGTGCCAGCAGCCCCAGACTAGCGGGATCCTACAATGAGCAGTTCTTC.

This clone turned up a few times. The chain links TRBV29-1 to TRBJ1-2; possibly TRBD1 for D (6 bases). V was clipped by 3 bases and J by 4 bases, with 12 bases between them. This CDR3 region has 13 residues. The germline V gene has CDR1 SQVTM and CDR2 ANQGSEA. In nucleotides, the CDR3 is TGCAGCGTTGATCCACAGGGCGCCTATGGCTACACCTTC. Amino acid sequence: CSVDPQGAYGYTF.

This clone has just a few counts. For the CDR3, the DNA is TGTGCCAGCTCACCACCTTCGCGGGGAGATGAGCAGTTCTTC. Translating it yields CASSPPSRGDEQFF. This sequence joins TRBV18 and TRBJ2-1, with D tentatively TRBD2 (6 bases). With 0 bases removed from V and 8 bases from J, the gap between germline ends came to 11 bases. From germline, CDR1 is KGHSH and CDR2 LQKENI. This CDR3 spans 14 amino acids. Supplemented by reference TRBV18 and TRBJ2-1, the full variable domain reads NAGVMQNPRHLVRRRGQEARLRCSPMKGHSHVYWYRQLPEEGLKFMVYLQKENIIDESGMPKERFSAEFPKEGPSILRIQQVVRGDSAAYFCASSPPSRGDEQFFGPGTRLTVL.

This clone appeared a few times. V is TRBV4-3 and J is TRBJ2-2; D is unclear. The CDR3 consists of 15 residues. Deletions cut 1 base from V and 0 bases from J, with 6 bases between. Germline CDR1 and CDR2: LGHNA and YSLEER. The CDR3 spells CASSQVTSNTGELFF. The DNA for the CDR3 is TGCGCCAGCAGCCAAGTGACTTCGAACACCGGGGAGCTGTTTTTT.

The chain links TRBV2 to TRBJ2-3; 11 nucleotides agree with TRBD2. The V gene end was trimmed by 8 bases and the J gene end by 5 bases; junction bases not matched to a gene: 12. The germline gives CDR1 SNHLY, CDR2 FYNNEI. CDR3 length: 16 residues. In DNA, the CDR3 is TGTGCCAGCCGAGTGGAGCTAGCGGGAGGCTTAGATACGCAGTATTTT. This gives the protein CASRVELAGGLDTQYF. The whole variable domain, filled in from reference TRBV2 and TRBJ2-3, reads EPEVTQTPSHQVTQMGQEVILRCVPISNHLYFYWYRQILGQKVEFLVSFYNNEISEKSEIFDDQFSVERPDGSNFTLKIRSTKLEDSAMYFCASRVELAGGLDTQYFGPGTRLTVL.

J is TRBJ2-3 and V is TRBV19; TRBD2 agrees at 9 bases. Germline V gene lookup returns CDR1 LNHDA and CDR2 SQIVND (reference sequence). This CDR3 has 17 residues. The V gene end was trimmed by 6 bases and the J gene end by 7 bases; junction bases not matched to a gene: 17. CDR3: CASRETSGLRVSYTQYF. In DNA form, the CDR3 reads TGTGCCAGTAGGGAGACTAGCGGTCTCCGGGTATCGTATACGCAGTATTTT.

In DNA form, the CDR3 reads TGTGCCAGCAGTGAATTTAGGGGACTAGGCCCAGATACGCAGTATTTT. Its protein is CASSEFRGLGPDTQYF. The V call is TRBV6-1, the J call TRBJ2-3, with 8 bases lining up with TRBD2. The length of the CDR3 is 16 residues. Trimming took 2 bases from V and 4 from J; bases not matched to a gene: 8. The germline gives CDR1 MNHNS, CDR2 SASEGT.

The J gene is TRBJ1-4, the V gene TRBV7-9; D is ambiguous. The V end was cut by 10 bases, the J end by 9 bases, with 18 bases between. The CDR3 spans 13 residues. The germline V gene encodes CDR1 SEHNR and CDR2 FQNEAQ (reference sequence). The CDR3: CATGRSYGKKLFF. For the CDR3, the DNA is TGTGCCACCGGTAGGAGTTACGGTAAAAAACTGTTTTTT.

The chain employs TRBV5-1 and TRBJ2-5; D ambiguous. Germline V gene data show CDR1 as SGHRS and CDR2 as YFSETQ. The CDR3 spans 12 residues. V lost 5 bases and J 7 bases, leaving 12 bases between the germline ends. CDR3 DNA sequence: TGCGCCAGCAGTTCAGACTCCGGGACCCAGTACTTC. It encodes CASSSDSGTQYF.

This clone was observed a few times. The chain couples TRBV18 to TRBJ2-7, with D possibly matching TRBD2 (6 bases). The CDR3 is 15 residues long. The V and J ends lost 3 bases and 1 base respectively, with 13 bases between them. The germline V gene has CDR1 KGHSH and CDR2 LQKENI. CDR3 loop: CASSPSSGWSYEQYF. DNA of the CDR3: TGTGCCAGCTCACCCTCCAGCGGGTGGTCCTACGAGCAGTACTTC.

The chain recombines TRBV10-3 with TRBJ2-6; D gene ambiguous. The germline gives CDR1 ENHRY, CDR2 SYGVKD. The CDR3 length is 19 residues. With 2 bases removed from V and 0 bases from J, the gap between germline ends came to 17 bases. CDR3 DNA sequence: TGTGCCATCAGTGAGGGTGGGCACAGAGCTCCCTCTGGGGCCAACGTCCTGACTTTC. Translation gives CAISEGGHRAPSGANVLTF.

There are a few counts of this clone. This chain connects TRBV6-6 to TRBJ1-4; the D gene is possibly TRBD1 (6 bases). The V gene's germline CDR1 is MNHNY and CDR2 SVGAGI (reference sequence). The CDR3 sequence is 14 residues long. Trimming pared 6 bases from V and 8 bases from J, leaving 16 bases between. The CDR3 DNA reads as TGTGCCAGCAGGGGTGACAGGAAGGGGGAAAAACTGTTTTTT. This encodes CASRGDRKGEKLFF.

This clone has only a few counts. This chain joins TRBV9 and TRBJ2-5; TRBD1 might be the D (6 bases). This CDR3 has 14 amino acids. The V end was cut by 2 bases, the J end by 2 bases, with 10 bases between. Germline loops: CDR1 SGDLS, CDR2 YYNGEE. CDR3 bases: TGTGCCAGCAGCGTCACAGGGTGGCAAGAGACCCAGTACTTC. Its protein product is CASSVTGWQETQYF.

This chain connects TRBV4-1 to TRBJ2-5; the match to TRBD2 covers 9 bases. After removal of 4 bases from V and 5 bases from J, the junction contained 2 bases not matched to a gene. The CDR3 is 13 residues long. The germline V gene encodes CDR1 MGHRA and CDR2 YSYEKL. CDR3 amino acids: CASSLAGVETQYF. CDR3 bases: TGCGCCAGCAGCCTAGCGGGAGTGGAGACCCAGTACTTC.